This record covers a single T cell receptor (beta chain). The data were taken from a study of blood T cell repertoires in COVID-19. Overall study: Specimens from acute and convalescent COVID-19 originated in the United States, Italy and Spain. In each case, the material was cDNA or gDNA derived from T cells, B-cell-depleted T cells, or PBMCs.

Source study methods: Reference gene primer amplification in the assay estimated nucleated cell counts. Produced via immunoSEQ multiplex PCR; TCRdb's table is partial and in-frame only. V and J calls and clone size are those listed in that table; D and trimming were worked out from the DNA. Among approximately 70,000 clones listed, around 86% were seen once. Germline V lookup: CDR1 SGHNT, CDR2 YENEEA. V lost 1 base to trimming and J lost 8 bases, with 21 bases between them. This CDR3 is 17 amino acids long. What was sequenced was peripheral blood. The receptor comes from a man aged 65 to 79 with active or convalescent COVID-19. This rearrangement joins TRBV11-3 to TRBJ2-1; D uncertain. CDR3 sequence (DNA): TGTGCCAGCAGCTTAGGTATGTCCAGTTATTCGGCGGATGAGCAGTTCTTC. This encodes CASSLGMSSYSADEQFF.